Each of the 14 T cell receptor beta chains below was sequenced from the same sample in a study of low-dose radiotherapy and immunotherapy resistance in tumors. The time point here: after trial treatment. Treatment defined: LDRT plus nivolumab, ipilimumab, low-dose cyclophosphamide and aspirin (RACIN trial). Alpha and beta chains were covered, as first-strand cDNA relied on TRAV- and TRBV-specific primers. The PCR that amplified TCRs ran for 20 cycles, relying on a constant-region primer and a V-primer adapter. From the reads, TCRdb called clonotypes with MiXCR, one entry per CDR3 protein. The profile shows around 84,000 distinct CDR3 sequences, less than 20% of them singletons. The specimen was PBMCs, collected after low-dose radiotherapy plus immunotherapy. These TCRs come from a male donor with prostate cancer.

The chain has TRBV12-3 or TRBV12-4 and TRBJ2-5; TRBD2 aligns across 14 bases. With V trimmed by 5 bases and J by 4 bases, 6 bases remained unmatched. The CDR3 loop spans 16 amino acids. CDR3 loop: CASSIGTSGRRETQYF. CDR3 nucleotide sequence: TGTGCCAGCAGTATTGGGACTAGCGGGAGACGAGAGACCCAGTACTTC.

This clonotype has a count of ten or more. The chain is built from TRBV11-2 and TRBJ2-1, with 11 bases lining up with TRBD2. The CDR3 contains 17 residues. Germline trimming cut 6 bases from V and 5 bases from J; bases unmatched to any gene: 12. The V gene's germline CDR1 is SGHAT and CDR2 FQNNGV. The DNA for the CDR3 is TGTGCCAGCAGTCGGTACCCCGTTAGCGGGAGGGACAATGAGCAGTTCTTC. Translated, it gives CASSRYPVSGRDNEQFF.

This clonotype was observed at least ten times. V and J are TRBV7-2 and TRBJ2-7; 8 nucleotides align to TRBD1. Germline assignment: CDR1 SGHTA and CDR2 FQGNSA. The CDR3 totals 15 residues. Trimming cost V 4 bases and J 2 bases; bases outside gene matches: 7. Written as DNA, the CDR3 is TGTGCCAGCAGCTCACCGACAGGGGCTACCTACGAGCAGTACTTC. This sequence encodes CASSSPTGATYEQYF. The full variable domain, completed using reference TRBV7-2 and TRBJ2-7, is GAGVSQSPSNKVTEKGKDVELRCDPISGHTALYWYRQSLGQGLEFLIYFQGNSAPDKSGLPSDRFSAERTGGSVSTLTIQRTQQEDSAVYLCASSSPTGATYEQYFGPGTRLTVT.

This clonotype was seen a few times. Here the CDR3 reads CASSQLADLTDTQYF. CDR3 DNA sequence: TGTGCCAGCAGCCAGCTAGCGGACCTCACAGATACGCAGTATTTT. The J gene is TRBJ2-3, the V gene TRBV28, with 7 nucleotides matching TRBD2. With 6 bases clipped from V and 2 bases from J, the junction kept 8 bases outside the gene matches. Germline loops: CDR1 MDHEN, CDR2 SYDVKM. This CDR3 is built from 15 residues.

This clonotype has only a few counts. V gene TRBV28 combines with J gene TRBJ1-2; TRBD1 is a possible D gene (6 bases). Trimming left V 4 bases short and J 5 bases short, with 17 bases between. This CDR3 has 15 amino acids. Germline CDR1 reads MDHEN; CDR2 reads SYDVKM. The DNA for the CDR3 is TGTGCCAGCAGTTCCGTCCCGGGGGGCGCATATGGCTACACCTTC. Protein product: CASSSVPGGAYGYTF.

This clonotype was seen repeatedly, ten times or more. V gene TRBV7-2 combines with J gene TRBJ2-3; no clear D gene. The germline V gene encodes CDR1 SGHTA and CDR2 FQGNSA. Trimming shortened V by 4 bases and J by 0 bases, and 17 bases separated the two germline ends. The CDR3 has 17 amino acids. The CDR3 sequence: CASSSQLGTASTDTQYF. The CDR3, as DNA: TGTGCCAGCAGCTCACAGCTAGGTACAGCTAGCACAGATACGCAGTATTTT.

This clonotype was observed many times. J is TRBJ2-3 and V is TRBV28, with D maybe TRBD1 (5 bases). The length of the CDR3 is 15 residues. Trimming removed 1 base at V and 2 bases at J, with 10 bases between. CDR1 is MDHEN, CDR2 SYDVKM, per germline. CDR3 DNA: TGTGCCAGCAGTTTATCTCAGGGCTACACAGATACGCAGTATTTT. Its protein is CASSLSQGYTDTQYF.

Many counts were recorded for this clonotype. This rearrangement joins TRBV28 to TRBJ1-6; unclear D gene. Trimming stripped 1 base from V and 9 bases from J, with 7 bases between. This CDR3 comprises 13 residues. Per germline, CDR1 MDHEN and CDR2 SYDVKM. The CDR3 region is CASSLSGGSPLHF. The CDR3 DNA reads as TGTGCCAGCAGTTTATCCGGCGGTTCACCCCTCCACTTT.

This clonotype was detected many times. J is TRBJ1-1 and V is TRBV28; D is unclear. Germline-derived CDR1 and CDR2 are MDHEN and SYDVKM. The CDR3 loop spans 14 amino acids. Deletions cut 1 base from V and 6 bases from J, with 12 bases between. CDR3 amino acids: CASSLSGGTSEAFF. CDR3 nucleotide sequence: TGTGCCAGCAGTTTATCGGGTGGTACGTCTGAAGCTTTCTTT.

This clonotype was counted a few times. The chain combines TRBV28 with TRBJ2-6; D might be TRBD1 (5 bases). The CDR3 sequence is 15 residues long. V was pared by 8 bases and J by 2 bases, with 13 bases between. Germline V lookup: CDR1 MDHEN, CDR2 SYDVKM. The CDR3 DNA reads as TGTGCCAGCGGAGTCCCAGGGACTGGGGCCAACGTCCTGACTTTC. Translated: CASGVPGTGANVLTF. Filled out from reference TRBV28 and TRBJ2-6, the complete variable domain reads DVKVTQSSRYLVKRTGEKVFLECVQDMDHENMFWYRQDPGLGLRLIYFSYDVKMKEKGDIPEGYSVSREKKERFSLILESASTNQTSMYLCASGVPGTGANVLTFGAGSRLTVL.

Ten or more counts support this clonotype. J is TRBJ1-1 and V is TRBV3-1; D is uncertain. This CDR3 has 16 residues. CDR1 LGHDT and CDR2 YNNKEL come from the germline V gene (reference sequence). Trimming pared 1 base from V and 4 bases from J, leaving 16 bases between. The chain's CDR3 is CASSQAQTASGTEAFF. In DNA form, the CDR3 reads TGTGCCAGCAGCCAAGCGCAAACAGCGTCGGGCACTGAAGCTTTCTTT.

The chain employs TRBV6-8 and TRBJ2-1; 13 bases fit TRBD2. Germline V gives CDR1 MNHGY, CDR2 SAAAGT. With 6 bases clipped from V and 0 bases from J, the junction kept 5 bases outside the gene matches. The CDR3 loop spans 17 amino acids. DNA for the CDR3: TGTGCCAGCAGACACCGGACTAGCGGGAGCTCCTACAATGAGCAGTTCTTC. It codes for CASRHRTSGSSYNEQFF.

This clonotype has a count of ten or more. This chain connects TRBV2 to TRBJ2-5, with TRBD2 identical over 13 bases. The germline CDR1 and CDR2 sequences are SNHLY and FYNNEI. After removal of 6 bases from V and 1 base from J, the junction contained 2 bases not matched to a gene. CDR3 length: 15 residues. CDR3 region: CASRRLAGGQETQYF. For the CDR3, the DNA is TGTGCCAGCAGGCGACTAGCGGGAGGCCAAGAGACCCAGTACTTC.

This clonotype came up many times. This rearrangement joins TRBV29-1 to TRBJ2-1; 11 nucleotides line up with TRBD2. Germline V gene sequence: CDR1 SQVTM, CDR2 ANQGSEA. J gave up 0 bases and V 5 bases, and 15 bases lay outside the gene matches. The CDR3 length is 19 residues. The CDR3 loop is CSVHSTGLAAISSYNEQFF. In DNA form, the CDR3 reads TGCAGCGTTCACTCTACGGGACTAGCGGCAATAAGCTCCTACAATGAGCAGTTCTTC.